Following are 30 T cell receptor beta chains from one sample sequenced in a study of T cell repertoires in cytomegalovirus infection. TCRdb reprocessed the reads with MiXCR, giving one entry per CDR3 protein. The top ten clones hold about an eighth of a sample with around 450,000 distinct CDR3 sequences, around 32% of them seen once. The sample was PBMCs. The receptors derive from a human donor in good health (CMV status not recorded). Some clones in this sample may be carry-over from other donors' samples.

Remarks on this clonotype: A read error may account for a junction end that differs from germline. The V and J genes are TRBV20-1 and TRBJ2-1; D remains unclear. Germline V gene lookup returns CDR1 DFQATT and CDR2 SNEGSKA (reference sequence). The CDR3 sequence is 15 residues long. CDR3 bases: TGCAGTTCTAGTCCGATCTTAGTATCCTACAATGAGCAGTTCTTC. Its protein is CSSSPILVSYNEQFF.

This clonotype was counted at least ten times. The chain employs TRBV29-1 and TRBJ1-5; D is possibly TRBD1 (6 bases). Germline CDR1 and CDR2: SQVTM and ANQGSEA. The CDR3 runs 14 residues. The CDR3 reads CREFGRGGNQPQHF. The CDR3 DNA follows: TGCAGGGAATTCGGGAGGGGGGGGAATCAGCCCCAGCATTTT.

This clonotype appeared many times. The J gene is TRBJ1-4, the V gene TRBV28; D is perhaps TRBD1 (6 bases). CDR1 MDHEN and CDR2 SYDVKM come from the germline V gene. Between the trimmed V and J ends, which lost 7 bases and 5 bases, there was a span of 17 bases. The CDR3 consists of 15 residues. The CDR3 nucleotides are TGTGCCAGCACCCCGGGAACAGGGCCAAATGAAAAACTGTTTTTT. Its protein is CASTPGTGPNEKLFF. The full variable domain, with the rest looked up from reference TRBV28 and TRBJ1-4, is DVKVTQSSRYLVKRTGEKVFLECVQDMDHENMFWYRQDPGLGLRLIYFSYDVKMKEKGDIPEGYSVSREKKERFSLILESASTNQTSMYLCASTPGTGPNEKLFFGSGTQLSVL.

V gene TRBV7-2 combines with J gene TRBJ2-5; D is possibly TRBD2 (5 bases). Germline V gene data show CDR1 as SGHTA and CDR2 as FQGNSA. The CDR3 contains 18 residues. The V gene lost 4 bases and the J gene lost 2 bases, with 23 bases spanning the gap. The CDR3 protein is CASSYHRGSIVPQETQYF. The DNA of the CDR3 is TGTGCCAGCAGCTATCATCGCGGGTCTATCGTTCCTCAAGAGACCCAGTACTTC.

This clonotype turned up a few times. CDR3 bases: TGTGCCAGCAGCCAATTGACTAGCAGGGAGCAGTTCTTC. This sequence encodes CASSQLTSREQFF. The chain uses TRBV4-2 and TRBJ2-1, with 7 nucleotides matching TRBD2. Germline CDR1 and CDR2: LGHNA and YNFKEQ. This CDR3 contains 13 residues. V lost 2 bases to trimming and J lost 10 bases; unmatched junction nucleotides: 5.

This clonotype turned up a few times. The J gene is TRBJ2-3, the V gene TRBV11-2; a possible D gene is TRBD2 (6 bases). This CDR3 is built from 14 residues. V was shortened by 2 bases and J by 4 bases, with 10 bases between the two germline ends. Germline V gives CDR1 SGHAT, CDR2 FQNNGV. This CDR3 is CASSLNREADTQYF. The CDR3 DNA sequence: TGTGCCAGCAGCTTAAATAGGGAGGCAGATACGCAGTATTTT.

This clonotype was recorded at least ten times. The CDR3 sequence: CASSPWRGLTFMEQYF. CDR3 coding DNA: TGTGCCAGCAGCCCCTGGAGGGGACTCACTTTTATGGAGCAGTACTTC. V usage is TRBV28 and J usage is TRBJ2-7; D is possibly TRBD2 (6 bases). CDR3 length equals 16 residues. In germline, CDR1 is MDHEN, CDR2 SYDVKM. The germline V and J ends were trimmed by 6 bases and 7 bases, with 25 bases remaining between them.

The gene calls are TRBV20-1 and TRBJ2-5, with D possibly being TRBD1 (6 bases). V was cut by 4 bases and J by 4 bases, with 10 bases left in between. CDR1 and CDR2 from the germline V gene are DFQATT and SNEGSKA (reference sequence). The CDR3 loop spans 12 amino acids. The CDR3 loop is CSAMQGTETQYF. The DNA for the CDR3 is TGCAGTGCTATGCAGGGGACAGAGACCCAGTACTTC.

This clonotype has a handful of counts. The chain couples TRBV27 to TRBJ1-6, with TRBD1 matching over 7 bases. This CDR3 is 17 amino acids long. The V gene's germline CDR1 is MNHEY and CDR2 SMNVEV (reference sequence). V dropped 5 bases and J dropped 3; count of bases not matched to a gene: 10. CDR3 residues: CASSPATWDSYNSPLHF. For the CDR3, the DNA is TGTGCCAGCAGTCCAGCCACCTGGGACAGCTATAATTCACCCCTCCACTTT.

This clonotype was observed a few times. V gene TRBV2 combines with J gene TRBJ1-4; no clear D. The CDR3 totals 11 residues. Germline lookup yields CDR1 SNHLY and CDR2 FYNNEI. V lost 11 bases, J lost 7 bases, and 11 bases lay in between. The CDR3 bases are TGTGCCGGGTTCCGGGCTGAAAAACTGTTTTTT. It yields the protein CAGFRAEKLFF.

This clonotype was seen a handful of times. In nucleotides, the CDR3 is TGTGCCATTCGAGGAGGCCGAAGTAGCACAGATACGCAGTATTTT. Residues: CAIRGGRSSTDTQYF. V usage is TRBV10-3 and J usage is TRBJ2-3; the D gene is possibly TRBD2 (5 bases). This CDR3 comprises 15 residues. Germline-derived CDR1 and CDR2 are ENHRY and SYGVKD. V lost 9 bases, J lost 0 bases, and 16 bases lay in between.

The chain combines TRBV28 with TRBJ2-1; maybe TRBD1 (6 bases). V lost 6 bases and J lost 2, with 14 bases in between. CDR3 size: 15 residues. The germline gives CDR1 MDHEN, CDR2 SYDVKM. CDR3 region: CASRTGFGPYNEQFF. The CDR3 bases are TGTGCCAGCAGAACAGGGTTTGGCCCCTACAATGAGCAGTTCTTC.

The rearrangement joins TRBV12-3 or TRBV12-4 to TRBJ2-1, with 7 positions matching TRBD1. V was pared by 6 bases and J by 0 bases, with 8 bases of the junction left unmatched. The CDR3 has 16 residues. In DNA, the CDR3 is TGTGCCAGCAGGACGCGACAGGGCCCCTCCTACAATGAGCAGTTCTTC. It encodes CASRTRQGPSYNEQFF.

The chain has TRBV5-1 and TRBJ2-7, with D perhaps TRBD2 (7 bases). The CDR3 loop spans 15 amino acids. V was shortened by 4 bases and J by 3 bases, with 17 bases between the two germline ends. Germline V gives CDR1 SGHRS, CDR2 YFSETQ. CDR3 bases: TGCGCCAGCAGCCGCGGGGGATTAGGGGGCTACGAGCAGTACTTC. Translated, it gives CASSRGGLGGYEQYF.

The genes are TRBV11-2 and TRBJ2-5; the D gene could be TRBD1 or TRBD2 (7 bases each). Per the germline V gene, CDR1 is SGHAT and CDR2 is FQNNGV. The CDR3 is 21 amino acids. V lost 4 bases and J lost 2, with 32 bases in between. CDR3 coding DNA: TGTGCCAGCAGCTCATACCCGGTACAGGGGACGGGGGGCTATGAGCAAGAGACCCAGTACTTC. The encoded protein is CASSSYPVQGTGGYEQETQYF.

This rearrangement joins TRBV6-4 to TRBJ2-6; 7 bases agree with TRBD1. Trimming removed 0 bases from V and 2 bases from J; junction bases left unmatched: 4. The CDR3 is made up of 17 amino acids. Per germline, CDR1 MRHNA and CDR2 SNTAGT. The CDR3 DNA sequence: TGTGCCAGCAGTGACTCGCCTGACAGGGCTGGGGCCAACGTCCTGACTTTC. It yields the protein CASSDSPDRAGANVLTF.

Concerning this clonotype: A much larger clone lies one base from this, so it may be a read error. The conserved phenylalanine or tryptophan normally closing the CDR3 is absent here, so this likely arose from a read error. The chain combines TRBV19 with TRBJ1-5; 7 bases line up with TRBD1. The CDR3 has 15 amino acids. After removal of 5 bases from V and 7 bases from J, the junction contained 11 bases not matched to a gene. Germline loops: CDR1 LNHDA, CDR2 SQIVND (reference sequence). The CDR3 DNA reads TGTGCCAGTAGTTCCAGGGGGGGGAAAAGCCAGCCCCAGCATTTG. Protein product: CASSSRGGKSQPQHL.

This clonotype was observed a handful of times. This chain connects TRBV18 to TRBJ1-1; 10 nucleotides line up with TRBD1. This CDR3 spans 15 amino acids. The V segment lost 4 bases and the J segment 1 base; nucleotides outside the gene matches: 3. CDR1 is KGHSH, CDR2 LQKENI, per germline. This CDR3 reads CASSRGQGRNTEAFF. CDR3 DNA sequence: TGTGCCAGCTCACGGGGACAGGGGAGGAACACTGAAGCTTTCTTT.

As concerns this clonotype: A much larger clone differs by one base, so this may be a read error. V is TRBV7-2 and J is TRBJ2-3; 14 bases are shared with TRBD2. The CDR3 has 17 residues. The V segment lost 1 base and the J segment 5 bases; nucleotides outside the gene matches: 5. CDR1 and CDR2 (germline): SGHTA, FQGNSA. CDR3 in amino acids: CASSLGGLAGVKDTQYF. As DNA, the CDR3 is TGTGCCAGCAGCTTAGGGGGACTAGCGGGGGTTAAAGATACGCAGTATTTT.

This clonotype was observed many times. The rearrangement uses TRBV20-1 and TRBJ1-1, with 9 bases fitting TRBD1. The V segment lost 3 bases and the J segment 5 bases; nucleotides outside the gene matches: 4. Germline CDR1 is DFQATT and CDR2 is SNEGSKA (reference sequence). The CDR3 is made up of 13 amino acids. Here the CDR3 DNA reads TGCAGTGCTAGTGGGGACAGGGAAACTGAAGCTTTCTTT. This encodes CSASGDRETEAFF.

This clonotype was counted ten times or more. The V call is TRBV7-2, the J call TRBJ2-1; TRBD1 matches 8 bases. CDR1 is SGHTA, CDR2 FQGNSA, per germline. Trimming at V came to 5 bases and at J to 1 base, leaving 10 bases not matched to a gene. The CDR3 runs 17 residues. The CDR3 sequence is CASSKTGGRLSYNEQFF. The CDR3 DNA follows: TGTGCCAGCAGCAAAACAGGGGGTAGACTTTCCTACAATGAGCAGTTCTTC.

This clonotype has just one count. V is TRBV9 and J is TRBJ2-5; 8 bases map to TRBD1. CDR1 and CDR2 (germline): SGDLS, YYNGEE. The CDR3 length is 15 residues. Trimming removed 4 bases from V and 2 bases from J; junction bases left unmatched: 7. This chain's CDR3 is CASSSRTGTQETQYF. CDR3 DNA: TGTGCCAGCAGCTCGCGGACAGGGACACAAGAGACCCAGTACTTC.

To note about this clonotype: A much bigger clone sits one base away, suggesting this may be a read error. This rearrangement joins TRBV7-2 to TRBJ2-7; 7 bases line up with TRBD2. The CDR3 runs to 13 residues. Germline V gene data show CDR1 as SGHTA and CDR2 as FQGNSA. The CDR3 DNA reads TGTGCCAGCAGCGCCGGGACTATTAACGAGCAGCACTTC. This sequence encodes CASSAGTINEQHF.

This clonotype was counted a few times. J is TRBJ2-1 and V is TRBV5-1, with D unclear. Germline loops: CDR1 SGHRS, CDR2 YFSETQ. V was cut by 0 bases and J by 5 bases, with 15 bases left in between. This CDR3 region has 16 residues. This CDR3 is CASSLGGPPPNNEQFF. DNA for the CDR3: TGCGCCAGCAGCTTGGGAGGACCTCCTCCCAACAATGAGCAGTTCTTC.

This clonotype was detected many times. The rearrangement links TRBV7-2 to TRBJ2-2; D not resolved. The CDR3 has 12 amino acids. Trimming removed 3 bases from V and 4 bases from J, with 3 bases in between. Germline V gene lookup returns CDR1 SGHTA and CDR2 FQGNSA. CDR3 amino acids: CASSFVTGELFF. In nucleotides, the CDR3 is TGTGCCAGCAGCTTCGTCACCGGGGAGCTGTTTTTT.

This clonotype has only a few counts. CDR3 loop: CSAPKGGQGVSLAQHF. The CDR3, as DNA: TGCAGTGCCCCAAAAGGGGGGCAGGGAGTATCGTTGGCCCAGCATTTT. The chain joins TRBV20-1 to TRBJ1-5; maybe TRBD1 (6 bases). CDR3 length: 16 amino acids. Trimming stripped 6 bases from V and 11 bases from J, with 29 bases between. CDR1 and CDR2 (germline): DFQATT, SNEGSKA (reference sequence).

This chain connects TRBV20-1 to TRBJ1-1; no definite D call. The CDR3 contains 14 residues. Trimming took off 1 base at V and 0 bases at J, with 9 bases between the two ends. Germline assignment: CDR1 DFQATT and CDR2 SNEGSKA (reference sequence). This CDR3 is CSARVTGLNTEAFF. Here the CDR3 DNA reads TGCAGTGCTAGAGTCACGGGGTTGAACACTGAAGCTTTCTTT.

Regarding this clonotype: The conserved phenylalanine or tryptophan normally closing the CDR3 is absent here, so this likely arose from a read error. This chain links TRBV7-2 with TRBJ2-2; D uncertain. The V gene's germline CDR1 is SGHTA and CDR2 FQGNSA. V gave up 1 base and J gave up 6 bases, with 3 bases separating them. This CDR3 has 12 residues. The CDR3 loop is CASSLGSGELFL. In DNA, the CDR3 is TGTGCCAGCAGCTTAGGTTCCGGGGAGCTGTTTTTG.

The chain links TRBV11-2 to TRBJ2-4; the match to TRBD2 covers 12 bases. The germline gives CDR1 SGHAT, CDR2 FQNNGV. This CDR3 comprises 15 residues. The V segment lost 6 bases and the J segment 6 bases; nucleotides outside the gene matches: 6. CDR3 residues: CASRLAGGQSNIQYF. DNA of the CDR3: TGTGCCAGCAGACTAGCGGGGGGACAGTCAAACATTCAGTACTTC.

This clonotype was observed many times. CDR3 coding DNA: TGTGCCAGCAGCTTAGAATTACAGGCTAATGAAAAACTGTTTTTT. It translates to CASSLELQANEKLFF. V is TRBV7-9 and J is TRBJ1-4, with D perhaps TRBD1 (5 bases). CDR3 length equals 15 residues. Germline CDR1 reads SEHNR; CDR2 reads FQNEAQ (reference sequence). Trimming left V 1 base short and J 3 bases short, with 9 bases between.